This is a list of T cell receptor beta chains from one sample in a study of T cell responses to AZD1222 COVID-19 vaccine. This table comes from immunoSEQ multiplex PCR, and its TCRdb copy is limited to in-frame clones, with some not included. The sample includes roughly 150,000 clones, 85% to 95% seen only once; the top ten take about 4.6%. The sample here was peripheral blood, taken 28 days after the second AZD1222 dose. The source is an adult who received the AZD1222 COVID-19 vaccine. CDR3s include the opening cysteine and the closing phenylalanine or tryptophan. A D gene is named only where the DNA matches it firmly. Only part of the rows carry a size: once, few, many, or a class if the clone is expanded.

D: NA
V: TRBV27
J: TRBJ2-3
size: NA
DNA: TGTGCCAGCACCCCACTCACCCCTTCCCCCACAGATACGCAGTATTTT
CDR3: CASTPLTPSPTDTQYF

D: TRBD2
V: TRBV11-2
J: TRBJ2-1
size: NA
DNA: TGTGCCAGCAGCCCTATCGGACTAGCGGGAGCCCTACGGAATGAGCAGTTCTTC
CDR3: CASSPIGLAGALRNEQFF

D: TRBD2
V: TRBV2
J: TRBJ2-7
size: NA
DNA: TGTGCCAGCAGTAAAATTAGCGGGTCCAACTACGAGCAGTACTTC
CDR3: CASSKISGSNYEQYF

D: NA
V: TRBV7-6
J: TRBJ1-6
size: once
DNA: TGTGCCAGCAGCTTAGCTCCGCCAGAAAATAATTCACCCCTCCACTTT
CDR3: CASSLAPPENNSPLHF

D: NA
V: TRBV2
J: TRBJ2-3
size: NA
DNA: TGTGCCAGCAGTGGCAGACTAGATAATACGCAGTATTTT
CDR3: CASSGRLDNTQYF

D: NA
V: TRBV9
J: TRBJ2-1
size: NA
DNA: TGTGCCAGCAGCGTAATTAACGGAAGCTCCTACAATGAGCAGTTCTTC
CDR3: CASSVINGSSYNEQFF

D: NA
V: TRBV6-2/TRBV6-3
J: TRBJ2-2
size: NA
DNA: TGTGCCAGCAGTTACGCGGCAGATAGGGCCACCGGGGAGCTGTTTTTT
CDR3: CASSYAADRATGELFF

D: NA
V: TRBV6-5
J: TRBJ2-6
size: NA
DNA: TGTGCCAGCAGCCCCGGAACCAACGTCCTGACTTTC
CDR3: CASSPGTNVLTF

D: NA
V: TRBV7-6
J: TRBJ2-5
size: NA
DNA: TGTGCCAGCAGCTCCCTGTACCAAGAGACCCAGTACTTC
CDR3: CASSSLYQETQYF

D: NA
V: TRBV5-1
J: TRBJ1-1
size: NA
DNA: TGCGCCAGCAGCCTGGACTTGGGCGTGAACACTGAAGCTTTCTTT
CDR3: CASSLDLGVNTEAFF

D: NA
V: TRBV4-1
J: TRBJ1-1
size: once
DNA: TGCGCCAGCTACGGTCTTGGGGTGAACACTGAAGCTTTCTTT
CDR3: CASYGLGVNTEAFF

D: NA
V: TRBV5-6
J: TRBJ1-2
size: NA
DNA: TGTGCCAGCAGCCGGAGGCCAGCTAACTATGGCTACACCTTC
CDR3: CASSRRPANYGYTF

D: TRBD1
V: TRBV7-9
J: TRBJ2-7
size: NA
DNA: TGTGCCAGCAGCCCCAGGGGTGGGGACAGGTTGTACGAGCAGTACTTC
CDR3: CASSPRGGDRLYEQYF

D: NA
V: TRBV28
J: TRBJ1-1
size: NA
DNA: TGTGCCAGCAGTTTAATGGTGAACACTGAAGCTTTCTTT
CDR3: CASSLMVNTEAFF

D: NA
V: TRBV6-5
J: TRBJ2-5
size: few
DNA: TGTGCCAGCAGTTACTCGGGTGTTCCAGAGACCCAGTACTTC
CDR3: CASSYSGVPETQYF

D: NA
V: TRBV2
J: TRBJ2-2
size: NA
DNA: TGTGCCAGCGCCGCTGAATGGAACACCGGGGAGCTGTTTTTT
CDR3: CASAAEWNTGELFF

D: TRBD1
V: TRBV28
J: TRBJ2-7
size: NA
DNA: TGTGCCAGCAGTAGGGACAGACCCTACGAGCAGTACTTC
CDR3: CASSRDRPYEQYF

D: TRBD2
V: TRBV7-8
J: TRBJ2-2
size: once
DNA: TGTGCCAGCAAACTAGCGGGAGTCACCGGGGAGCTGTTTTTT
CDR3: CASKLAGVTGELFF

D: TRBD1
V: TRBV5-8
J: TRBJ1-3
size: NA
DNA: TGTGCCAGCCCCCGGGACAGCGGAAACACCATATATTTT
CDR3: CASPRDSGNTIYF

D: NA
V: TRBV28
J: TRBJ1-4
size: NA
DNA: TGTGCCAGCAGTGCGGCCGGGCCATACAATGAAAAACTGTTTTTT
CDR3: CASSAAGPYNEKLFF

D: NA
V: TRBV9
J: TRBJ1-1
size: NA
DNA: TGTGCCAGCAGCGTCGGAGTAGGCGAGGGGCTAAACACTGAAGCTTTCTTT
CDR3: CASSVGVGEGLNTEAFF

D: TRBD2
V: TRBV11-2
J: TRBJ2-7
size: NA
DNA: TGTGCCAGCAGTTATCTAAATTCGGGACTAGCGGCTTACTACGAGCAGTACTTC
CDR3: CASSYLNSGLAAYYEQYF

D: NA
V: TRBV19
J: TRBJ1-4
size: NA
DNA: TGTGCCAGTAGTACCCACCAAGCAACTAATGAAAAACTGTTTTTT
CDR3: CASSTHQATNEKLFF

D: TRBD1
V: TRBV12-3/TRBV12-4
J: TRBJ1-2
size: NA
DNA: TGTGCCAGCAGTCCCGACAGGGGCTATGGCTACACCTTC
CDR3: CASSPDRGYGYTF

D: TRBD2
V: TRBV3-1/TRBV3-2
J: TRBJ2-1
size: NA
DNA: TGTGCCAGCAGCCAAGACAGCGGGAGCTGGTACAATGAGCAGTTCTTC
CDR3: CASSQDSGSWYNEQFF

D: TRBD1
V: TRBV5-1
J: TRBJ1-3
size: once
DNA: TGCGCCAGCAGCCCCCGGGGACAGGCCCCGATTTTT
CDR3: CASSPRGQAPIF

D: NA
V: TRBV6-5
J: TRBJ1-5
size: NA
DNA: TGTGCCAGCAGATCGGTTAATAGCAATCAGCCCCAGCATTTT
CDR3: CASRSVNSNQPQHF

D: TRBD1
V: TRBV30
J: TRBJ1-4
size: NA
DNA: TGTGCCTGGACCGGGACAGGCGACGCTAATGAAAAACTGTTTTTT
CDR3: CAWTGTGDANEKLFF

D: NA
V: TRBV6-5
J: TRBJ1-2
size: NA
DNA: TGTGCCAGCTCTTCCCCCGGACAGAAGGGTCATGGCTACACCTTC
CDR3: CASSSPGQKGHGYTF

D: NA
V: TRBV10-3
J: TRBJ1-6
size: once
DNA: TGTGCCATCAGAGGATTCGCCGATAATTCACCCCTCCACTTT
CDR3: CAIRGFADNSPLHF

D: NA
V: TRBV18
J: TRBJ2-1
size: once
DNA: TGTGCCAGCTCACGACAGCAATACAATGAGCAGTTCTTC
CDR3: CASSRQQYNEQFF

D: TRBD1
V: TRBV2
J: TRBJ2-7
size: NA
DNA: TGTGCCAGCAGTTCGACAGGGGGCAGGTCCTACGAGCAGTACTTC
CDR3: CASSSTGGRSYEQYF

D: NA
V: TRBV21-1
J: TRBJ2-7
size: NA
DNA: TGTGCCAGCAGCAAATTAGCGGGAGTTTGTACCTACGAGCAGTACTTC
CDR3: CASSKLAGVCTYEQYF

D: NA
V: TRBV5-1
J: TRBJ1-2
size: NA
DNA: TGCGCCAGCAGCCGTTCTACTGGGCCTAACTATGGCTACACCTTC
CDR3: CASSRSTGPNYGYTF

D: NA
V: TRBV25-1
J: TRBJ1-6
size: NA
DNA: TGTGCCAGCAGTGAATATAAGGCAGGGACAACTATCGGACCCCTCCACTTT
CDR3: CASSEYKAGTTIGPLHF

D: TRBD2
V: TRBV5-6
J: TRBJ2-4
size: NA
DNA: TGTGCCAGCAGCTTGGGGACTAGCGGGACACATCGGGACATTCAGTACTTC
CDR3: CASSLGTSGTHRDIQYF

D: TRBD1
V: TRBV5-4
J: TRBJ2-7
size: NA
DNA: TGTGCCAGCAGCTCGACAGGGCGCGACGAGCAGTACTTC
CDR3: CASSSTGRDEQYF

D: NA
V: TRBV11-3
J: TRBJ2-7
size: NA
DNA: TGTGCCAGCAGCTTGGGGGGAAGGGCCTACGAGCAGTACTTC
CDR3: CASSLGGRAYEQYF

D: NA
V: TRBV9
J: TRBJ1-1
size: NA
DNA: TGTGCCAGCAGCGTTGGGGGGCAGTCGAACACTGAAGCTTTCTTT
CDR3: CASSVGGQSNTEAFF

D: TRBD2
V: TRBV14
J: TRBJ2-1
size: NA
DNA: TGTGCCAGCAGCCAAGATGAGCGGGAGGGCAATGAGCAGTTCTTC
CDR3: CASSQDEREGNEQFF

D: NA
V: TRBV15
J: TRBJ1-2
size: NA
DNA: TGTGCCACCAGCAGAGATAGTCAGGGGTCCTATGGCTACACCTTC
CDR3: CATSRDSQGSYGYTF

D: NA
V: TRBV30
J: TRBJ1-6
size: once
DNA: TGTGCCTGGAGCTCAACAGGGTATAATTCACCCCTCCACTTT
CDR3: CAWSSTGYNSPLHF

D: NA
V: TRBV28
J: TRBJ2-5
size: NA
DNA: TGTGCCAGCAGGCGGCAGGGGGGAGAGACCCAGTACTTC
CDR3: CASRRQGGETQYF

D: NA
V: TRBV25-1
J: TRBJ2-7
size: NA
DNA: TGTGCCAGCAGGCTCGCGGGCCACGAGCAGTACTTC
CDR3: CASRLAGHEQYF

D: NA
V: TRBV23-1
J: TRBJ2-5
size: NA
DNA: TGCGCCGTACATGAGGGGTACCAAGAGACCCAGTACTTC
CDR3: CAVHEGYQETQYF

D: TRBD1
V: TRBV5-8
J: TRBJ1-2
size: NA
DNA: TGTGCCTGGGCGAAGCAGGGGGCGTCCTATGGCTACACCTTC
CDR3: CAWAKQGASYGYTF

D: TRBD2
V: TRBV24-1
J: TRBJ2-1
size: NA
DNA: TGTGCCACCAGTGATGCCGGGGGGGGAAATGAGCAGTTCTTC
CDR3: CATSDAGGGNEQFF

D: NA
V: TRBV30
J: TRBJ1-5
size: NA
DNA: TGTGCCTGGAGTTACACCTCAAATCAGCCCCAGCATTTT
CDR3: CAWSYTSNQPQHF

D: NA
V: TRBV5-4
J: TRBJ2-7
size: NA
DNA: TGTGCCAGCAGCTCAGGGTATGGGAACTACGAGCAGTACTTC
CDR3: CASSSGYGNYEQYF

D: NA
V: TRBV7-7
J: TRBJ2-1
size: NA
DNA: TGTGCCAGCAGCTTAGCGGGAACCAATGAGCAGTTCTTC
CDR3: CASSLAGTNEQFF

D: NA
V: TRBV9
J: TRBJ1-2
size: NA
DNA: TGTGCCAGCAGCGTAGGTAGTCAGGGCTACACCTTC
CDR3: CASSVGSQGYTF

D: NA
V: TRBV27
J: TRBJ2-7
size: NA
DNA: TGTGCCAGCAGTTTCAACGAGCAGTACTTC
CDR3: CASSFNEQYF

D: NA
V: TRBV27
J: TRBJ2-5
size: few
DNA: TGTGCCAGCCGAAGTCTTGGGGCAGGTCAAGAGACCCAGTACTTC
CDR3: CASRSLGAGQETQYF